Below are 3 T cell receptor beta chains sequenced from a single sample in a study of shared clonotypes between healthy human individuals. Clones were sequenced by immunoSEQ multiplex PCR, and TCRdb holds only the in-frame ones, with some missing. The sample records 1,500,000 or so clones, approximately 98.5% being singletons. The source material was naive CD4+ T cells sorted from blood. Specified subset: CD45RA+ positively selected. Receptor source: a man aged 25-45 years in good health.

The V gene is TRBV5-1, the J gene TRBJ2-1; D might be TRBD1 (5 bases). Per the germline V gene, CDR1 is SGHRS and CDR2 is YFSETQ. The V gene lost 4 bases and the J gene lost 6 bases, with 11 bases spanning the gap. The CDR3 loop spans 13 amino acids. This CDR3 reads CASSPNGANEQFF. DNA of the CDR3: TGCGCCAGCAGCCCCAATGGGGCCAATGAGCAGTTCTTC.

The chain employs TRBV10-1 and TRBJ2-1; 13 bases are a match to TRBD2. Germline CDR1 is WNHNN and CDR2 is SYGVQD (reference sequence). The CDR3 is 15 amino acids. V dropped 6 bases and J dropped 7; count of bases not matched to a gene: 6. The CDR3 loop is CASRAGLAGENEQFF. In DNA form, the CDR3 reads TGCGCCAGCAGGGCCGGACTAGCGGGAGAGAATGAGCAGTTCTTC.

In DNA, the CDR3 is TGTGCCAGCAGTGAGCTGACTAGCGGGAGTGGTACCCAGTACTTC. Translated, it gives CASSELTSGSGTQYF. This rearrangement joins TRBV25-1 to TRBJ2-5; the match to TRBD2 covers 12 bases. CDR3 length: 15 residues. V shed 3 bases, J shed 8 bases, and the junction held 7 bases outside the gene matches. Germline assignment: CDR1 MGHDK and CDR2 SYGVNS.